The 21 T cell receptor beta chains in this list originate from one sample, sequenced in a study of shared T cell receptors in the human thymus. Profiling relied on immunoSEQ multiplex PCR, and the TCRdb table lists in-frame clones only, not all of them. The sample includes around 730,000 clones, roughly 88% of them seen just once. These same records also appear under a second study, on human thymus T cells.

The specimen sequenced was thymocytes. These receptors came from a girl in the first two years of life with a congenital heart defect.

In this sample, this clone turned up a few times. V usage is TRBV7-3 and J usage is TRBJ2-3; 10 nucleotides align to TRBD2. The length of the CDR3 is 23 residues. Germline CDR1 SGHTA, CDR2 FQGTGA. With V trimmed by 1 base and J by 5 bases, 27 bases remained unmatched. The CDR3 DNA is TGTGCCAGCAGCTTAAGAGTTCGGGACGGACTAGCGGAACCGCAGACTGAAAGAGATACGCAGTATTTT. Translation: CASSLRVRDGLAEPQTERDTQYF.

The chain links TRBV7-9 to TRBJ2-7, with D perhaps matching TRBD1 (6 bases). The V gene lost 5 bases and the J gene lost 6 bases, with 11 bases spanning the gap. Germline lookup yields CDR1 SEHNR and CDR2 FQNEAQ (reference sequence). The CDR3 is 12 amino acids. The DNA of the CDR3 is TGTGCCAGCAGCCCCACAGGGCTCGAGCAGTACTTC. Amino acids: CASSPTGLEQYF.

This clone was counted between two and nine times. The chain is built from TRBV4-1 and TRBJ2-7; weak D call: TRBD1 (6 bases). V shed 5 bases and J shed 0 bases, with 17 bases lying between them. The CDR3 runs to 16 residues. Germline CDR1 MGHRA, CDR2 YSYEKL. This chain's CDR3 is CASSIYPGHSSYEQYF. In nucleotides, the CDR3 is TGCGCCAGCAGCATATACCCGGGACATTCCTCCTACGAGCAGTACTTC.

In DNA form, the CDR3 reads TGTGCCAGCAGCGCGGCGTCGGGGGACAGTGGTTCACCCCTCCACTTT. It encodes CASSAASGDSGSPLHF. The V gene is TRBV7-8, the J gene TRBJ1-6; 7 bases are a match to TRBD1. Trimming removed 5 bases from V and 9 bases from J; junction bases left unmatched: 13. In germline, CDR1 is SGHVS, CDR2 FQNEAQ. The CDR3 length is 16 residues.

CDR3 amino acids: CASSPGGGLAYTGELFF. The CDR3, as DNA: TGTGCCAGCAGCCCGGGTGGGGGACTAGCGTACACCGGGGAGCTGTTTTTT. The V gene is TRBV7-2, the J gene TRBJ2-2, with 10 bases aligning to TRBD2. The CDR3 loop spans 17 amino acids. The junction had 9 bases not matched to a gene; V was cut back by 5 bases and J by 3 bases. CDR1 and CDR2 from the germline V gene are SGHTA and FQGNSA.

The rearrangement uses TRBV5-1 and TRBJ1-1; tentatively, D is TRBD1 (5 bases). The CDR3 totals 16 residues. The V and J ends lost 3 bases and 2 bases respectively, with 17 bases between them. The germline gives CDR1 SGHRS, CDR2 YFSETQ. CDR3 nucleotide sequence: TGCGCCAGCAGCTGGGGCGGACGGACCGCAAACACTGAAGCTTTCTTT. Its translation is CASSWGGRTANTEAFF.

V is TRBV7-6 and J is TRBJ2-5; 7 nucleotides agree with TRBD1. This CDR3 has 19 residues. V shed 1 base, J shed 2 bases, and the junction held 16 bases outside the gene matches. Germline CDR1 and CDR2: SGHVS and FNYEAQ. CDR3 residues: CASSLVLGLGDRLQETQYF. In DNA, the CDR3 is TGTGCCAGCAGCTTAGTCTTGGGTCTCGGGGACAGACTACAAGAGACCCAGTACTTC.

The chain recombines TRBV29-1 with TRBJ2-4, with 8 nucleotides matching TRBD1. The CDR3 is 12 amino acids. Per the germline V gene, CDR1 is SQVTM and CDR2 is ANQGSEA. V dropped 4 bases and J dropped 9; count of bases not matched to a gene: 5. The CDR3 protein is CSVVQGGGIQYF. In DNA form, the CDR3 reads TGCAGCGTTGTACAGGGGGGAGGCATTCAGTACTTC.

The chain has TRBV5-1 and TRBJ1-2; 8 bases are a match to TRBD1. CDR1 and CDR2 from the germline V gene are SGHRS and YFSETQ. The J segment lost 4 bases and the V segment lost 0 bases, leaving 11 bases of the junction unmatched. The CDR3 is made up of 17 amino acids. The CDR3 loop reads CASSLGGTGGPPYGYTF. DNA for the CDR3: TGCGCCAGCAGCTTGGGGGGGACAGGAGGACCCCCCTATGGCTACACCTTC. Combining the CDR3 with reference TRBV5-1 and TRBJ1-2 gives the whole variable domain KAGVTQTPRYLIKTRGQQVTLSCSPISGHRSVSWYQQTPGQGLQFLFEYFSETQRNKGNFPGRFSGRQFSNSRSEMNVSTLELGDSALYLCASSLGGTGGPPYGYTFGSGTRLTVV.

V gene TRBV6-5 combines with J gene TRBJ1-1; 7 bases fit TRBD1. Losses at the gene ends were 5 bases for V and 11 bases for J; bases not matched to a gene: 14. The germline gives CDR1 MNHEY, CDR2 SVGAGI. The CDR3 runs 14 residues. The chain's CDR3 is CASSEWLPRGPAFF. The CDR3 DNA follows: TGTGCCAGCAGTGAATGGCTCCCGAGGGGGCCGGCTTTCTTT.

This sequence joins TRBV19 and TRBJ2-2; no firm D call. This CDR3 comprises 14 residues. The germline V gene has CDR1 LNHDA and CDR2 SQIVND (reference sequence). V was shortened by 7 bases and J by 0 bases, with 9 bases between the two germline ends. This CDR3 is CASTGSANTGELFF. The CDR3 DNA reads TGTGCCAGTACCGGGTCTGCGAACACCGGGGAGCTGTTTTTT.

V gene TRBV27 combines with J gene TRBJ1-1, with 7 bases aligning to TRBD1. The germline gives CDR1 MNHEY, CDR2 SMNVEV (reference sequence). V was clipped by 8 bases and J by 4 bases; unmatched bases: 13. The CDR3 has 15 residues. The CDR3 loop reads CASHPSTGVGTEAFF. CDR3 bases: TGTGCCAGCCACCCCTCCACAGGGGTTGGCACTGAAGCTTTCTTT.

V is TRBV5-1 and J is TRBJ1-4; TRBD1 aligns across 7 bases. J was trimmed by 4 bases and V by 4 bases; bases with no gene match: 4. The CDR3 is 14 residues long. Germline V gene sequence: CDR1 SGHRS, CDR2 YFSETQ. CDR3 sequence: CASSPGQINEKLFF. As DNA, the CDR3 is TGCGCCAGCAGCCCGGGACAGATTAATGAAAAACTGTTTTTT.

The chain recombines TRBV6-1 with TRBJ1-2, with D tentatively TRBD1 (5 bases). This CDR3 spans 13 amino acids. Trimming left V 1 base short and J 3 bases short, with 6 bases between. In germline, CDR1 is MNHNS, CDR2 SASEGT. Here the CDR3 reads CASSEGTYYGYTF. The CDR3 DNA reads TGTGCCAGCAGTGAAGGGACATACTATGGCTACACCTTC.

The chain joins TRBV27 to TRBJ2-1, with no clear D. Trimming cost V 6 bases and J 0 bases, with 9 bases left between them. The germline CDR1 and CDR2 sequences are MNHEY and SMNVEV (reference sequence). The CDR3 covers 14 residues. The CDR3 protein is CASSRKGSYNEQFF. DNA of the CDR3: TGTGCCAGCAGCAGGAAAGGCTCCTACAATGAGCAGTTCTTC.

The DNA of the CDR3 is TGTGCCAGCACCTCGGACACTCCAGAAACTAATGAAAAACTGTTTTTT. It is translated as CASTSDTPETNEKLFF. The rearrangement joins TRBV28 to TRBJ1-4; the D gene is possibly TRBD1 (5 bases). The CDR3 runs to 16 residues. V lost 7 bases and J 1 base, leaving 16 bases between the germline ends. Germline V CDR1 and CDR2: MDHEN, SYDVKM.

This sequence joins TRBV7-3 and TRBJ2-1, with TRBD2 matching 7 bases. This CDR3 is 21 amino acids long. CDR1 and CDR2 (germline): SGHTA, FQGTGA. J lost 7 bases, V lost 2 bases, and 26 bases had no gene match. The CDR3 protein is CASSLDPPGGPGTKGGNEQFF. The CDR3, as DNA: TGTGCCAGCAGCTTAGACCCGCCGGGAGGACCGGGGACTAAGGGTGGGAATGAGCAGTTCTTC.

V is TRBV7-2 and J is TRBJ2-2, with a possible D match to TRBD2 (7 bases). The germline V gene encodes CDR1 SGHTA and CDR2 FQGNSA. The CDR3 runs 17 residues. The V end was cut by 2 bases, the J end by 5 bases, with 18 bases between. This CDR3 reads CASSLWLPGGKTGELFF. CDR3 bases: TGTGCCAGCAGCTTATGGTTGCCGGGGGGCAAAACCGGGGAGCTGTTTTTT.

The chain links TRBV10-1 to TRBJ2-3; perhaps TRBD2 as D (6 bases). The germline gives CDR1 WNHNN, CDR2 SYGVQD (reference sequence). Trimming left V 2 bases short and J 14 bases short, with 14 bases between. This CDR3 is built from 12 residues. CDR3 amino acids: CASSEGGTYRYF. DNA for the CDR3: TGCGCCAGCAGTGAGGGTGGGACTTATCGGTATTTT.

V usage is TRBV28 and J usage is TRBJ1-2; D uncertain. V was cut by 3 bases and J by 7 bases, with 18 bases left in between. The CDR3 length is 15 residues. Germline lookup yields CDR1 MDHEN and CDR2 SYDVKM. CDR3 nucleotides: TGTGCCAGCAGTTTTTTAGACTGCCTTAATTGTGGCTACACCTTC. This gives the protein CASSFLDCLNCGYTF.

The rearrangement joins TRBV4-3 to TRBJ1-1, with 10 bases aligning to TRBD1. This CDR3 is built from 17 residues. After removal of 0 bases from V and 4 bases from J, the junction contained 8 bases not matched to a gene. Germline V gene data show CDR1 as LGHNA and CDR2 as YSLEER. The CDR3, as DNA: TGCGCCAGCAGCCAAGAGAGGGGGACAGGGGATGGCACTGAAGCTTTCTTT. It encodes CASSQERGTGDGTEAFF.